This TCR beta chain emerged from a study of cytomegalovirus exposure and HLA in healthy donors. Background on the study: Unique TCRs numbering around 80 million, obtained from HLA-typed donors, made up an early data release.

A note on this clone: Its antigen is not identified.

A multiplex PCR was run with 60 Vbeta primers and 13 Jbeta primers. Method: immunoSEQ multiplex PCR; TCRdb's copy keeps in-frame clones and lacks some. The data show nearly 110,000 clones, less than 85% seen once. Overall study findings and caveats: Reports state that TCR beta sequences accurately predicted most subjects' HLA-A and HLA-B alleles. Specific recognition of CMV antigens was confirmed in vitro for a few chains (all CMV-associated).

Healthy bone marrow donors supplied every sample. The V gene lost 3 bases and the J gene lost 6 bases, with 9 bases spanning the gap. CDR3 length equals 13 residues. The germline gives CDR1 SGHTA, CDR2 FQGNSA. This sequence joins TRBV7-2 and TRBJ2-1; D gene uncertain. The sample consisted of PBMCs. This sequence was found in a man between 18 and 29 years old in good health and CMV-seronegative. CDR3 loop: CASSLALGNEQFF. The CDR3 nucleotides read TGTGCCAGCAGCTTGGCCCTAGGCAATGAGCAGTTCTTC.